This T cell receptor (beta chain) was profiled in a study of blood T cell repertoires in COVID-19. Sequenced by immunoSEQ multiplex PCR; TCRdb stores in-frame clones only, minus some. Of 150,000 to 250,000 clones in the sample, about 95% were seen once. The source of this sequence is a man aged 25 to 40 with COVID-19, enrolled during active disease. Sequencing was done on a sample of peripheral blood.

The DNA for the CDR3 is TGTGCCAGCAGCCAAGATGCGGCGACAGTAAGTCGGTTCTTC. Translated: CASSQDAATVSRFF. The J gene is TRBJ2-1, the V gene TRBV3-1 (or the pseudogene TRBV3-2); the D gene is possibly TRBD1 (5 bases). Per the germline V gene, CDR1 is LGHDT and CDR2 is YNNKEL (reference sequence). This CDR3 contains 14 residues. Trimming took 0 bases from V and 15 from J, leaving 18 bases between them.